This T cell receptor beta chain was captured in a study of shared clonotypes between healthy human individuals. CDR1 is SNHLY, CDR2 FYNNEI, per germline. Trimming stripped 8 bases from V and 6 bases from J, with 7 bases between. The CDR3 has 10 amino acids. The assay was immunoSEQ multiplex PCR, and TCRdb's table has in-frame clones only and misses some. The top ten hold about 0.37% of the sample, which has 2 million to 2.5 million clones, 85% to 95% seen once. The sequenced sample consisted of naive CD4+ T cells from PBMCs. The subset here: CD45RA+ positively selected. The chain joins TRBV2 to TRBJ2-5; D perhaps matches TRBD2 (6 bases). This sequence originates from a man between 18 and 29 years old in good health. Some clones in this sample may be carry-over from other donors' samples. The CDR3 region is CASGGKTQYF. The CDR3 bases are TGTGCCAGCGGGGGGAAGACCCAGTACTTC.